What follows are 21 T cell receptor beta chains derived from one specimen sequenced in a study of blood T cell repertoires in COVID-19. The protocol was immunoSEQ multiplex PCR, while the TCRdb copy is restricted to in-frame clones and leaves out a portion. The sample comprises about 270,000 clones, about 87% of which are singletons, and around 2.9% rests with the top ten. Input material: PBMCs or T cells enriched from blood (not recorded which). These receptors were taken from a woman in her forties or fifties who had recovered from COVID-19.

This chain uses TRBV10-3 with TRBJ1-3; unclear D gene. The CDR3 has 12 residues. V shed 3 bases and J shed 6 bases, with 6 bases lying between them. Germline assignment: CDR1 ENHRY and CDR2 SYGVKD. As DNA, the CDR3 is TGTGCCATCAGTGAACAAATAAACACCATATATTTT. This codes for CAISEQINTIYF.

The chain links TRBV28 to TRBJ1-5; a weak D match, TRBD1 (6 bases). V was trimmed by 2 bases and J by 6 bases, leaving 11 bases between them. Germline CDR1 is MDHEN and CDR2 is SYDVKM. The CDR3 has 14 amino acids. The CDR3 loop reads CASSLRGGVQPQHF. The CDR3 region has the DNA TGTGCCAGCAGTTTAAGGGGGGGTGTTCAGCCCCAGCATTTT.

This rearrangement joins TRBV6-2 or TRBV6-3 to TRBJ1-2; D is perhaps TRBD1 (6 bases). The V end lost 2 bases, the J end lost 3 bases, and 16 bases lay between the germline ends. Per the germline V gene, CDR1 is MNHEY and CDR2 is SVGEGT. CDR3 size: 16 residues. The CDR3 here is CASSYKGIRGDYGYTF. DNA for the CDR3: TGTGCCAGCAGTTACAAGGGGATCAGGGGAGACTATGGCTACACCTTC.

The rearrangement uses TRBV19 and TRBJ1-1, with a possible D match to TRBD1 (6 bases). There are 15 residues in the CDR3. V shed 7 bases and J shed 4 bases, with 19 bases lying between them. Looked up from germline, CDR1 is LNHDA and CDR2 is SQIVND (reference sequence). The CDR3 reads CASMKAGVLSTEAFF. The CDR3 coding sequence is TGTGCCAGTATGAAAGCAGGGGTTCTATCCACTGAAGCTTTCTTT.

This clone has only a few counts. The gene calls are TRBV19 and TRBJ1-5; D not resolved. The V end was cut by 9 bases, the J end by 0 bases, with 9 bases between. The CDR3 has 13 residues. The germline V gene has CDR1 LNHDA and CDR2 SQIVND (reference sequence). The CDR3 region is CASQRYSNQPQHF. The CDR3 DNA reads TGTGCCAGCCAGAGGTATAGCAATCAGCCCCAGCATTTT.

This chain connects TRBV10-3 to TRBJ1-1; D possibly corresponds to TRBD1 (6 bases). This CDR3 is built from 14 residues. Trimming pared 4 bases from V and 6 bases from J, leaving 15 bases between. Per the germline V gene, CDR1 is ENHRY and CDR2 is SYGVKD. CDR3: CAISADRKGPEAFF. The DNA of the CDR3 is TGTGCCATCAGTGCAGACAGGAAAGGGCCTGAAGCTTTCTTT.

This chain connects TRBV3-1 (or the pseudogene TRBV3-2) to TRBJ2-7; a possible D gene is TRBD2 (6 bases). V was pared by 4 bases and J by 0 bases, with 13 bases between. Looked up from germline, CDR1 is LGHDT and CDR2 is YNNKEL (reference sequence). CDR3 length: 15 amino acids. CDR3 sequence (DNA): TGTGCCAGCAGCCCCCCTGGCGGGGTCTCCTACGAGCAGTACTTC. This gives the protein CASSPPGGVSYEQYF.

The chain is built from TRBV28 and TRBJ1-2; 10 bases match TRBD1. J lost 8 bases, V lost 6 bases, and 15 bases had no gene match. CDR1 and CDR2 from the germline V gene are MDHEN and SYDVKM. This CDR3 is built from 16 residues. DNA of the CDR3: TGTGCCAGCAGCCCAAAGGCCGGGACAGGGGTTTACGGCTACACCTTC. Its protein product is CASSPKAGTGVYGYTF.

The rearrangement links TRBV28 to TRBJ1-5; tentatively, D is TRBD1 (6 bases). Trimming pared 5 bases from V and 6 bases from J, leaving 8 bases between. The CDR3 is 12 residues long. The germline V gene has CDR1 MDHEN and CDR2 SYDVKM. The CDR3 loop reads CASSTQGQPQHF. CDR3 nucleotides: TGTGCCAGCAGTACACAGGGTCAGCCCCAGCATTTT.

This clone was counted a few times. This chain links TRBV3-1 (or the pseudogene TRBV3-2) with TRBJ1-2, with D maybe TRBD1 (6 bases). Trimming cost V 0 bases and J 8 bases, with 13 bases left between them. The CDR3 is 14 amino acids. CDR1 and CDR2 (germline): LGHDT, YNNKEL (reference sequence). The chain's CDR3 is CASSQDFRGGGYTF. CDR3 nucleotide sequence: TGTGCCAGCAGCCAAGATTTCAGGGGCGGAGGCTACACCTTC.

J is TRBJ1-5 and V is TRBV2; 8 bases are a match to TRBD1. The CDR3 is 15 residues long. CDR1 is SNHLY, CDR2 FYNNEI, per germline. The ends lost 3 bases at V and 1 base at J; junction bases unmatched: 2. The CDR3 DNA reads as TGTGCCAGCAGTGACAGGGGGCAGAGCAATCAGCCCCAGCATTTT. Translation: CASSDRGQSNQPQHF.

For this clone: Other DNA sequences within the sample encode an identical CDR3. The V gene is TRBV15, the J gene TRBJ2-1; D gene ambiguous. The V end was cut by 3 bases, the J end by 5 bases, with 2 bases between. This CDR3 contains 11 residues. Germline V gives CDR1 LNHNV, CDR2 YYDKDF (reference sequence). CDR3 sequence: CATSSNNEQFF. CDR3 in DNA: TGTGCCACCAGCAGCAACAATGAGCAGTTCTTC.

The chain uses TRBV14 and TRBJ1-4; D not resolved. Trimming removed 0 bases at V and 4 bases at J, with 9 bases between. CDR1 is SGHDN and CDR2 is FVKESK in the germline V gene. This CDR3 comprises 15 residues. The CDR3 DNA sequence: TGTGCCAGCAGCCAAGATGTAAGGAGTAATGAAAAACTGTTTTTT. Translated: CASSQDVRSNEKLFF.

The CDR3, as DNA: TGTGCCAGCAGCCAGAGACTCCGGGACACCGTGGTTTTGGGACGTTTTGATGACTCACCCCTCCACTTT. The encoded protein is CASSQRLRDTVVLGRFDDSPLHF. The rearrangement links TRBV3-1 (or the pseudogene TRBV3-2) to TRBJ1-6; tentatively, D is TRBD1 (6 bases). CDR1 and CDR2 from the germline V gene are LGHDT and YNNKEL (reference sequence). The CDR3 runs to 23 residues. Trimming took off 3 bases at V and 10 bases at J, with 40 bases between the two ends.

The rearrangement uses TRBV18 and TRBJ2-1; TRBD1 matches 10 bases. The CDR3 runs 16 residues. Germline V gene sequence: CDR1 KGHSH, CDR2 LQKENI. The junction had 5 bases not matched to a gene; V was cut back by 5 bases and J by 1 base. This chain's CDR3 is CASSSDRGLSYNEQFF. The CDR3 coding sequence is TGTGCCAGCTCAAGCGACAGGGGGCTTTCCTACAATGAGCAGTTCTTC. The full variable domain, rest sourced from reference TRBV18 and TRBJ2-1, is NAGVMQNPRHLVRRRGQEARLRCSPMKGHSHVYWYRQLPEEGLKFMVYLQKENIIDESGMPKERFSAEFPKEGPSILRIQQVVRGDSAAYFCASSSDRGLSYNEQFFGPGTRLTVL.

The V call is TRBV7-2, the J call TRBJ1-3; 7 bases map to TRBD1. Germline-derived CDR1 and CDR2 are SGHTA and FQGNSA. This CDR3 has 15 amino acids. After removal of 8 bases from V and 0 bases from J, the junction contained 7 bases not matched to a gene. CDR3 bases: TGTGCCAGCTCGCCGGGACAGACCTCTGGAAACACCATATATTTT. Translation gives CASSPGQTSGNTIYF. Drawing the rest from reference TRBV7-2 and TRBJ1-3, the complete variable domain is GAGVSQSPSNKVTEKGKDVELRCDPISGHTALYWYRQSLGQGLEFLIYFQGNSAPDKSGLPSDRFSAERTGGSVSTLTIQRTQQEDSAVYLCASSPGQTSGNTIYFGEGSWLTVV.

The chain joins TRBV2 to TRBJ2-1, with 9 nucleotides matching TRBD2. CDR1 and CDR2 (germline): SNHLY, FYNNEI. V dropped 8 bases and J dropped 6; count of bases not matched to a gene: 8. There are 14 residues in the CDR3. In nucleotides, the CDR3 is TGTGCCAGCGTCGGCGGGAGGGCCGTCAATGAGCAGTTCTTC. Amino acids: CASVGGRAVNEQFF.

The chain employs TRBV15 and TRBJ2-4; 13 nucleotides agree with TRBD2. There are 19 residues in the CDR3. Germline V lookup: CDR1 LNHNV, CDR2 YYDKDF (reference sequence). V gave up 5 bases and J gave up 1 base; unmatched junction bases: 11. CDR3 loop: CATSALGLAGVLAKNIQYF. The CDR3 DNA reads as TGTGCCACCAGCGCCCTAGGACTAGCGGGAGTATTGGCCAAAAACATTCAGTACTTC. Using reference TRBV15 and TRBJ2-4 for the parts outside the CDR3, the full variable domain is DAMVIQNPRYQVTQFGKPVTLSCSQTLNHNVMYWYQQKSSQAPKLLFHYYDKDFNNEADTPDNFQSRRPNTSFCFLDIRSPGLGDTAMYLCATSALGLAGVLAKNIQYFGAGTRLSVL.

The chain uses TRBV19 and TRBJ2-7, with a weak D call TRBD2 (6 bases). Trimming pared 5 bases from V and 4 bases from J, leaving 12 bases between. Germline CDR1 is LNHDA and CDR2 is SQIVND (reference sequence). CDR3 length equals 13 residues. The CDR3 DNA is TGTGCCAGTAGTCGACTAGGAATATACGAGCAGTACTTC. This encodes CASSRLGIYEQYF.

This clone was seen once. J is TRBJ2-7 and V is TRBV6-5; 7 bases are a match to TRBD1. Per germline, CDR1 MNHEY and CDR2 SVGAGI. The ends lost 0 bases at V and 3 bases at J; junction bases unmatched: 8. The CDR3 length is 16 residues. CDR3 bases: TGTGCCAGCAGTTACTCCGGACAGGCCCGTCACTACGAGCAGTACTTC. It specifies CASSYSGQARHYEQYF.

The chain is built from TRBV30 and TRBJ2-7; a possible D gene is TRBD2 (6 bases). Germline loops: CDR1 GTSNPN, CDR2 SVGIG (reference sequence). The germline V and J ends were trimmed by 2 bases and 2 bases, with 10 bases remaining between them. The CDR3 is 13 residues long. In DNA form, the CDR3 reads TGTGCCTGGAGTCTCCTAGCGACCTACGAGCAGTACTTC. Its translation is CAWSLLATYEQYF. The variable domain in full, completed from reference TRBV30 and TRBJ2-7, reads SQTIHQWPATLVQPVGSPLSLECTVEGTSNPNLYWYRQAAGRGLQLLFYSVGIGQISSEVPQNLSASRPQDRQFILSSKKLLLSDSGFYLCAWSLLATYEQYFGPGTRLTVT.